The 6 T cell receptor beta chains given below trace back to one sample, sequenced in a study of cytomegalovirus exposure and HLA in healthy donors. Some clones are missing from TCRdb's copy, which holds only in-frame ones; the method was immunoSEQ multiplex PCR. Of roughly 120,000 clones listed, more than 75% were seen once; the top ten hold about 6%. The specimen was PBMCs. These receptors all come from a woman between 18 and 30 years old in good health and CMV-seropositive.

The V and J genes are TRBV6-5 and TRBJ2-1; a possible D gene is TRBD1 (6 bases). V shed 7 bases and J shed 4 bases, with 11 bases lying between them. Germline V gene sequence: CDR1 MNHEY, CDR2 SVGAGI. CDR3 size: 13 residues. CDR3: CASMTDRYNEQFF. For the CDR3, the DNA is TGTGCCAGCATGACCGACAGGTACAATGAGCAGTTCTTC.

The rearrangement uses TRBV2 and TRBJ1-6, with D maybe TRBD1 (6 bases). The CDR3 sequence is 15 residues long. V shed 4 bases and J shed 7 bases, with 14 bases lying between them. The germline gives CDR1 SNHLY, CDR2 FYNNEI. CDR3 sequence: CASSGVGQGNSPLHF. The CDR3 DNA is TGTGCCAGCAGTGGGGTGGGCCAGGGGAATTCACCCCTCCACTTT.

This sequence joins TRBV10-2 and TRBJ2-7, with 9 bases lining up with TRBD1. Looked up from germline, CDR1 is WSHSY and CDR2 is SAAADI. V lost 4 bases, J lost 9 bases, and 13 bases stayed unmatched. This CDR3 region has 15 residues. Here the CDR3 DNA reads TGCGCCAGCAGTGTTACGGCGGGACAGGGAGGCGGGCAGTACTTC. It is translated as CASSVTAGQGGGQYF.

The chain joins TRBV30 to TRBJ1-4, with D tentatively TRBD1 (6 bases). This CDR3 spans 15 amino acids. Germline-derived CDR1 and CDR2 are GTSNPN and SVGIG (reference sequence). V shed 3 bases and J shed 5 bases, with 16 bases lying between them. CDR3 residues: CAWRETQGKNEKLFF. CDR3 coding DNA: TGTGCCTGGAGGGAAACTCAGGGGAAGAATGAAAAACTGTTTTTT.

The genes are TRBV18 and TRBJ1-2; TRBD1 matches 7 bases. Germline V gene data show CDR1 as KGHSH and CDR2 as LQKENI. The CDR3 sequence is 13 residues long. The junction had 8 bases not matched to a gene; V was cut back by 5 bases and J by 8 bases. The CDR3 DNA reads as TGTGCCAGCTCATCTCGACAGGGCGAAGGCTACACCTTC. This gives the protein CASSSRQGEGYTF. Full variable domain (rest looked up from reference TRBV18 and TRBJ1-2): NAGVMQNPRHLVRRRGQEARLRCSPMKGHSHVYWYRQLPEEGLKFMVYLQKENIIDESGMPKERFSAEFPKEGPSILRIQQVVRGDSAAYFCASSSRQGEGYTFGSGTRLTVV.

The chain has TRBV7-9 and TRBJ2-7, with 11 bases that match TRBD2. The CDR3 has 16 amino acids. Germline V CDR1 and CDR2: SEHNR, FQNEAQ (reference sequence). V gave up 6 bases and J gave up 6 bases; unmatched junction bases: 13. Here the CDR3 reads CASRSDRGLAGGEQYF. The CDR3 region has the DNA TGTGCCAGCAGATCTGACCGCGGACTAGCGGGCGGCGAGCAGTACTTC.